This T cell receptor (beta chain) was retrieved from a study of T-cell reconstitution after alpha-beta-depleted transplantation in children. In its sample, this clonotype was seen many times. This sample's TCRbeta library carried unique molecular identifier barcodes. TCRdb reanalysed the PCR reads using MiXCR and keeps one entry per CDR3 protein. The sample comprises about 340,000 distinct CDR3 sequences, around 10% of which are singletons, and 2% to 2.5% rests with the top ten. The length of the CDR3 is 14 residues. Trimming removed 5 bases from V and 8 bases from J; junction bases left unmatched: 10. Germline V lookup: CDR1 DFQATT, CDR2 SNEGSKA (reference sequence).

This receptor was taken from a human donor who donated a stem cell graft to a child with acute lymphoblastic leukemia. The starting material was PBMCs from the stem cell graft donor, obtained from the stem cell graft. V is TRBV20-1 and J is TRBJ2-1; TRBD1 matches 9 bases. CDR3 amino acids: CSAGNQQGAHEQFF. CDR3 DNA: TGCAGTGCTGGAAACCAACAGGGGGCGCATGAGCAGTTCTTC.